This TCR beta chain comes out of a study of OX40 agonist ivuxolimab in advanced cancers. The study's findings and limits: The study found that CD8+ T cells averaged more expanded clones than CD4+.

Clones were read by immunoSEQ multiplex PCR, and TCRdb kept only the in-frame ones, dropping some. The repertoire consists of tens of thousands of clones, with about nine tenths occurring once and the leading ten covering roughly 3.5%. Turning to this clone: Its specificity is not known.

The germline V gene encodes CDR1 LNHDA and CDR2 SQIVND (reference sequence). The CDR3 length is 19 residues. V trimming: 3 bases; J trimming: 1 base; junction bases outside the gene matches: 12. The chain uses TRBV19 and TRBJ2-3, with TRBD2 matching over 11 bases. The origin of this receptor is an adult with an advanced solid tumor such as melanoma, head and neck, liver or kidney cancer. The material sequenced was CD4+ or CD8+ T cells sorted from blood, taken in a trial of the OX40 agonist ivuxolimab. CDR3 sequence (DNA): TGTGCCAGTAGTATGCGGGTTAGCGGGGGGGCAATGGGCACAGATACGCAGTATTTT. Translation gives CASSMRVSGGAMGTDTQYF. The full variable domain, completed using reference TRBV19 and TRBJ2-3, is DGGITQSPKYLFRKEGQNVTLSCEQNLNHDAMYWYRQDPGQGLRLIYYSQIVNDFQKGDIAEGYSVSREKKESFPLTVTSAQKNPTAFYLCASSMRVSGGAMGTDTQYFGPGTRLTVL.